This is a list of T cell receptor beta chains from one sample in a study of blood T cell repertoires in COVID-19. Sequencing used immunoSEQ multiplex PCR; TCRdb keeps in-frame clones, though not all of them. The repertoire holds 250,000 to 300,000 clones, with about nine tenths as singletons. Sequenced sample: peripheral blood. All receptors derive from a middle-aged woman who had recovered from COVID-19. Each CDR3 is given with its conserved first and last residue. A D gene is named only where the DNA matches it firmly. Expanded clones get a size class; other rows say once, few or many, or leave the size out.

TRBD1	TRBV2	NA	TRBJ2-1	TGTGCCAGCAGTGACTCTCGGGGACAGGGGTTAGATGAGCAGTTCTTC	CASSDSRGQGLDEQFF
NA	TRBV2	NA	TRBJ2-5	TGTGCCAGCAGTGGAGAAGAGACCCAGTACTTC	CASSGEETQYF
TRBD1	TRBV5-1	NA	TRBJ1-3	TGCGCCAGCAGCTTAAACCGAGCCGGGACAGGGGGCATCGGTGGAAACACCATATATTTT	CASSLNRAGTGGIGGNTIYF
TRBD2	TRBV5-1	NA	TRBJ2-1	TGCGCCAGCAGCTTGCAAGCGGGAGGGCCTGCCAATGAGCAGTTCTTC	CASSLQAGGPANEQFF
NA	TRBV3-1/TRBV3-2	NA	TRBJ2-2	TGTGCCAGCAGCCAATCTACCGGGGAGCTGTTTTTT	CASSQSTGELFF
NA	TRBV15	NA	TRBJ1-2	TGTGCCACCAGCAGACAATTCCAGGGGAACTATGGCTACACCTTC	CATSRQFQGNYGYTF
NA	TRBV5-1	few	TRBJ2-5	TGCGCCAGCAGCTTTAGCGGCGGGGTAGGAGAGACCCAGTACTTC	CASSFSGGVGETQYF
NA	TRBV18	NA	TRBJ1-2	TGTGCCAGCTCACCTACGGAGTTCCTTAACTATGGCTACACCTTC	CASSPTEFLNYGYTF
TRBD2	TRBV5-1	NA	TRBJ2-1	TGCGCCAGCAGCTCAGTATCCGGGACTAGTAAGGGCAATGAGCAGTTCTTC	CASSSVSGTSKGNEQFF
NA	TRBV6-5	NA	TRBJ2-1	TGTGCCAGCAGCCCGGGGACTCCTGAGCAGTTCTTC	CASSPGTPEQFF
NA	TRBV4-1	NA	TRBJ1-1	TGCGCCAGCAGCCAAGATATAGGGGAGAACACTGAAGCTTTCTTT	CASSQDIGENTEAFF
TRBD1	TRBV13	NA	TRBJ2-3	TGTGCCAGCAGCCCACAGGGGAGAGGAGATACGCAGTATTTT	CASSPQGRGDTQYF
TRBD2	TRBV19	once	TRBJ2-5	TGTGCCAGTAGTATGGGACTAGCGTCCGAGACCCAGTACTTC	CASSMGLASETQYF
NA	TRBV3-1/TRBV3-2	NA	TRBJ1-3	TGTGCCAGCAGCCAAGATCCCTCAGGGCCAGGAAACACCATATATTTT	CASSQDPSGPGNTIYF
TRBD1	TRBV11-3	NA	TRBJ1-1	TGTGCCAGCAGCCCGTCCGGGACAGGGACTGAGTGGGAAGCTTTCTTT	CASSPSGTGTEWEAFF
NA	TRBV29-1	NA	TRBJ1-2	TGCAGCGTTGACAGTCAAGGGGCCCCCGGCTACACCTTC	CSVDSQGAPGYTF
NA	TRBV3-1/TRBV3-2	medium-sized	TRBJ1-5	TGTGCCAGCAGCGGCGGGGCTTATAGCAATCAGCCCCAGCATTTT	CASSGGAYSNQPQHF
NA	TRBV19	few	TRBJ1-5	TGTGCCAGGAAAATAGGGGTGGAGGGCGGCAATCAGCCCCAGCATTTT	CARKIGVEGGNQPQHF
TRBD2	TRBV19	once	TRBJ2-2	TGTGCCACCTCAACCCTGGGCGAGACTAGCGGGAGATCCGGGGAGCTGTTTTTT	CATSTLGETSGRSGELFF
NA	TRBV20-1	NA	TRBJ2-5	TGCAGTGCTACAGAAGAGACCCAGTACTTC	CSATEETQYF
NA	TRBV6-5	NA	TRBJ2-1	TGTGCCAGCAGTCCTTTGGGGACTGGTCCGCCTGAGCAGTTCTTC	CASSPLGTGPPEQFF
TRBD1	TRBV3-1/TRBV3-2	once	TRBJ2-7	TGTGCCAGCAGCCAAGGAGGGGGCTTCTACGAGCAGTACTTC	CASSQGGGFYEQYF
TRBD1	TRBV9	NA	TRBJ1-4	TGTGCCAGCAGCGTCGGTCCAGGGGGCGCGTCTAATGAAAAACTGTTTTTT	CASSVGPGGASNEKLFF
NA	TRBV29-1	NA	TRBJ1-2	TGCAGCGTTTCACCTGAAGTAGCTAACTATGGCTACACCTTC	CSVSPEVANYGYTF
NA	TRBV7-9	NA	TRBJ2-1	TGTGCCAGCAGCTTAGGAGGTAGTTTGAATGAGCAGTTCTTC	CASSLGGSLNEQFF
NA	TRBV5-8	NA	TRBJ1-1	TGTGCCAGCAGCAACTCTCGGGACACTGAAGCTTTCTTT	CASSNSRDTEAFF
TRBD1	TRBV10-3	NA	TRBJ1-1	TGTGCCATCAAAACACCGGGACAGGGAGAGAGGGCTTTCTTT	CAIKTPGQGERAFF
NA	TRBV28	NA	TRBJ2-7	TGTGCCAGCAACGTAGCTTCCTACGAGCAGTACTTC	CASNVASYEQYF
NA	TRBV11-3	NA	TRBJ2-1	TGTGCCAGCAGCGCCGACAGGCTCGATGAGCAGTTCTTC	CASSADRLDEQFF
NA	TRBV5-1	once	TRBJ2-7	TGCGCCAGCAGCCTCGAGGGTGACGAGCAGTACTTC	CASSLEGDEQYF
TRBD1	TRBV19	NA	TRBJ2-7	TGTGCCAGTAGTTACCAGGGGGCAGGCCACGAGCAGTACTTC	CASSYQGAGHEQYF
NA	TRBV28	NA	TRBJ2-3	TGTGCCAGCAGTTTGTTGAAGATCGGCAGGGGCACAGATACGCAGTATTTT	CASSLLKIGRGTDTQYF
NA	TRBV11-2	NA	TRBJ1-6	TGTGCCAGCAGCTTACTTGCGGGGGCCGAACCCCTCCACTTT	CASSLLAGAEPLHF
NA	TRBV5-1	NA	TRBJ2-3	TGCGCCAGCACCCCGATGGGGGGGGCCGACACAGATACGCAGTATTTT	CASTPMGGADTDTQYF
TRBD2	TRBV12-5	NA	TRBJ2-1	TGTGCTAGTGGTTTGCAGCCAGCGGGAGTGTATGAGCAGTTCTTC	CASGLQPAGVYEQFF
TRBD2	TRBV5-1	NA	TRBJ2-1	TGCGCCAGCAGCTTCGGCGGGGTAGCGGGAGTCACTGAGCAGTTCTTC	CASSFGGVAGVTEQFF
NA	TRBV18	NA	TRBJ2-5	TGTGCCAGCTCACCGGGGCAAGCCCAAGAGACCCAGTACTTC	CASSPGQAQETQYF
NA	TRBV19	NA	TRBJ2-3	TGTGCCAGTAGTATAGGGCCGACAGATACGCAGTATTTT	CASSIGPTDTQYF
TRBD2	TRBV3-1/TRBV3-2	NA	TRBJ2-3	TGTGCCAGCAGCCCCATAGCGGGCGGCACAGATACGCAGTATTTT	CASSPIAGGTDTQYF
TRBD1	TRBV15	NA	TRBJ2-6	TGTGCCACCAGCGGAGGGACAGGAGTCTCTGGGGCCAACGTCCTGACTTTC	CATSGGTGVSGANVLTF
TRBD2	TRBV19	NA	TRBJ2-3	TGTGCCAGTGAAACTAGCGGCACAGATACGCAGTATTTT	CASETSGTDTQYF
NA	TRBV19	NA	TRBJ1-6	TGTGCCAGTAGTGAGAGGAATAATTCACCCCTCCACTTT	CASSERNNSPLHF
NA	TRBV18	NA	TRBJ1-5	TGTGCCAGCTCACCAACCAGGGGCTCGAATCAGCCCCAGCATTTT	CASSPTRGSNQPQHF
NA	TRBV6-5	many	TRBJ1-5	TGTGCCAGCAGTCTCGACAGGTATAGCAATCAGCCCCAGCATTTT	CASSLDRYSNQPQHF
NA	TRBV18	NA	TRBJ1-1	TGTGCCAGCTCACCACAGGGAGACACTGAAGCTTTCTTT	CASSPQGDTEAFF
NA	TRBV27	NA	TRBJ2-7	TGTGCCAGCAGTTTGAGGGGGATTGGGGGCGAGCAGTACTTC	CASSLRGIGGEQYF
NA	TRBV14	NA	TRBJ1-3	TGTGCCAGCAGCCAATTTCGCGGGAATGGAAACACCATATATTTT	CASSQFRGNGNTIYF
TRBD2	TRBV5-1	NA	TRBJ2-3	TGCGCCAGCAGCGACTGGCCGGGAGGAGGCACACACACAGATACGCAGTATTTT	CASSDWPGGGTHTDTQYF
NA	TRBV5-1	NA	TRBJ2-3	TGCGCCAGCAGCTTAGACCCGACTTCCACAGATACGCAGTATTTT	CASSLDPTSTDTQYF
TRBD1	TRBV6-1	few	TRBJ1-1	TGTGCCAGCAGTGAAGACAGGGGGAACACTGAAGCTTTCTTT	CASSEDRGNTEAFF
NA	TRBV19	NA	TRBJ2-1	TGTGCCAGTAGCGCCCTTTGGACTAACAATGAGCAGTTCTTC	CASSALWTNNEQFF